This T cell receptor beta chain was retrieved from a study of blood T cell repertoires in COVID-19. For the study at large: From the United States, Italy and Spain came samples of acute and convalescent COVID-19. Sources were T cells, B-cell-depleted T cells, or PBMCs; the material itself was cDNA or gDNA.

The CDR3 is 15 amino acids. Trimming took off 3 bases at V and 7 bases at J, with 15 bases between the two ends. Germline CDR1 is SGHAT and CDR2 is FQNNGV. Authors' processing steps: Amplified reference gene primers provided the basis for estimating nucleated cell counts. Some clones are missing from TCRdb's copy, which holds only in-frame ones; the method was immunoSEQ multiplex PCR. V, J and clone size are those of that table, while D and trimming were read from the DNA. The profile covers 70,000 to 100,000 clones, with roughly 72% appearing a single time and roughly 25% taken by the ten largest. The rearrangement uses TRBV11-2 and TRBJ1-4, with a tentative D call TRBD1 (6 bases). The material sequenced was peripheral blood. The sequence derives from a woman in her sixties or seventies in a cohort sampled during active or convalescent COVID-19. The CDR3, as DNA: TGTGCCAGCAGCTTTGGGGGAGGGGGGACTGAAAAACTGTTTTTT. Amino acids: CASSFGGGGTEKLFF.